This note documents a single TCR beta chain sequence. Antigen unknown. The sample originates from a study of cytomegalovirus exposure and HLA in healthy donors. The study's findings and limits: Later genetic work tied a missense DCLRE1C variant to beta-chain V and J trimming. TCR sequences were mostly rare, though some public TCRs occurred in many donors.

The germline gives CDR1 SGHVS, CDR2 FNYEAQ. The V gene lost 5 bases and the J gene lost 1 base, with 9 bases spanning the gap. The CDR3 has 14 amino acids. Primers: 60 Vbeta forward and 13 Jbeta reverse. Libraries were prepared by immunoSEQ multiplex PCR; TCRdb keeps only in-frame clonotypes and omits some of them. The table has some 52,000 clones, approximately 72% seen once; the top ten hold roughly 9.2%. The source material was PBMCs. The V call is TRBV7-6, the J call TRBJ1-3; no firm D call. The receptor's source is a woman between 50 and 59 years old in good health and CMV-seronegative. CDR3 region: CASSPTVSGNTIYF. Written as DNA, the CDR3 is TGTGCCAGCAGCCCAACAGTATCTGGAAACACCATATATTTT.